What follows are 30 T cell receptor beta chains derived from one specimen sequenced in a study of OX40 agonist ivuxolimab in advanced cancers. Only in-frame clones appear in the TCRdb table, and some are missing; sequencing was by immunoSEQ multiplex PCR. The sample contains 60,000 to 70,000 clones, about 80% of which appear only once. The material sequenced was CD4+ or CD8+ T cells sorted from blood, taken in a trial of the OX40 agonist ivuxolimab. The receptor set was obtained from an adult with an advanced solid tumor such as melanoma, head and neck, liver or kidney cancer.

This chain connects TRBV5-1 to TRBJ1-1; D is possibly TRBD1 (6 bases). In germline, CDR1 is SGHRS, CDR2 YFSETQ. V dropped 3 bases and J dropped 5 bases, with 14 bases sitting between them. The CDR3 extends over 14 amino acids. In DNA form, the CDR3 reads TGCGCCAGCAGCTCGTTGACAGGAGGGACTGAAGCTTTCTTT. It yields the protein CASSSLTGGTEAFF.

V and J are TRBV7-6 and TRBJ2-6; weak D call: TRBD1 (6 bases). V was clipped by 7 bases and J by 7 bases, with 17 bases between them. CDR3 length: 15 residues. From germline, CDR1 is SGHVS and CDR2 FNYEAQ. In nucleotides, the CDR3 is TGTGCCAGCAACTCCGGGACAAATGATGCCAACGTCCTGACTTTC. It translates to CASNSGTNDANVLTF.

This clone turned up a few times. The chain employs TRBV2 and TRBJ1-4; D not certain. The CDR3 loop spans 15 amino acids. Germline CDR1 reads SNHLY; CDR2 reads FYNNEI. The V end was cut by 5 bases, the J end by 8 bases, with 18 bases between. CDR3 protein: CASSLDQVLDEKLFF. CDR3 DNA: TGTGCCAGCAGTTTGGACCAAGTTTTGGACGAAAAACTGTTTTTT.

The chain recombines TRBV5-4 with TRBJ2-1, with D perhaps being TRBD1 or TRBD2 (5 bases each). The V gene lost 0 bases and the J gene lost 6 bases, with 13 bases spanning the gap. The germline CDR1 and CDR2 sequences are SGHNT and YYREEE (reference sequence). The CDR3 spans 15 residues. The CDR3: CASSLGGRGSNEQFF. CDR3 in DNA: TGTGCCAGCAGCTTGGGGGGACGTGGTAGCAATGAGCAGTTCTTC.

The rearrangement joins TRBV6-1 to TRBJ1-1; D gene unclear. With 7 bases removed from V and 3 bases from J, the gap between germline ends came to 12 bases. Germline V lookup: CDR1 MNHNS, CDR2 SASEGT. This CDR3 is built from 13 residues. In nucleotides, the CDR3 is TGTGCCAGCAATCATGTGTCGGACACTGAAGCTTTCTTT. This translates into CASNHVSDTEAFF.

The chain is built from TRBV11-2 and TRBJ2-5; maybe TRBD2 (6 bases). Germline assignment: CDR1 SGHAT and CDR2 FQNNGV. Trimming pared 2 bases from V and 6 bases from J, leaving 16 bases between. The CDR3 contains 15 residues. CDR3 loop: CASSLSRAGLKTQYF. The CDR3 DNA reads TGTGCCAGCAGCTTAAGTCGGGCGGGGTTGAAGACCCAGTACTTC.

The chain has TRBV11-3 and TRBJ2-1; tentative D call: TRBD1 (6 bases). Germline CDR1 is SGHNT and CDR2 is YENEEA. This CDR3 spans 13 amino acids. V was shortened by 5 bases and J by 9 bases, with 14 bases between the two germline ends. The CDR3: CASSTNRESEQFF. The CDR3 DNA is TGTGCCAGCAGCACAAACAGGGAAAGTGAGCAGTTCTTC.

The genes are TRBV7-9 and TRBJ2-2; possibly TRBD1 for D (5 bases). Germline CDR1 SEHNR, CDR2 FQNEAQ (reference sequence). Trimming pared 9 bases from V and 0 bases from J, leaving 11 bases between. This CDR3 has 14 amino acids. The CDR3 DNA reads TGTGCCAGGACCCAGGGTACGAACACCGGGGAGCTGTTTTTT. The encoded protein is CARTQGTNTGELFF.

V usage is TRBV9 and J usage is TRBJ2-3; D uncertain. The CDR3 totals 14 residues. V was clipped by 3 bases and J by 4 bases, with 12 bases between them. CDR1 is SGDLS and CDR2 is YYNGEE in the germline V gene. The CDR3 loop reads CASSESIAADTQYF. The CDR3 bases are TGTGCCAGCAGCGAATCGATTGCGGCAGATACGCAGTATTTT.

The V and J genes are TRBV4-1 and TRBJ2-1; D tentatively reads TRBD1 or TRBD2 (5 bases each). The CDR3 is made up of 17 amino acids. The V and J ends lost 1 base and 6 bases respectively, with 19 bases between them. Germline values: CDR1 MGHRA, CDR2 YSYEKL. The CDR3 coding sequence is TGCGCCAGCAGCCAAGTAGGGGTCGGGGTAGGACGCAATGAGCAGTTCTTC. This gives the protein CASSQVGVGVGRNEQFF.

This rearrangement joins TRBV11-2 to TRBJ1-2, with D uncertain. CDR3 length: 13 residues. Trimming removed 2 bases at V and 1 base at J, with 5 bases between. The germline V gene has CDR1 SGHAT and CDR2 FQNNGV. CDR3 nucleotides: TGTGCCAGCAGCTTAAGTATTAACTATGGCTACACCTTC. Amino acids: CASSLSINYGYTF.

A single count supports this clone. The rearrangement uses TRBV6-1 and TRBJ1-2; 7 bases align to TRBD1. The CDR3 has 11 amino acids. CDR1 and CDR2 from the germline V gene are MNHNS and SASEGT. Trimming removed 6 bases from V and 9 bases from J; junction bases left unmatched: 4. CDR3 sequence (DNA): TGTGCCAGCAGGCGACAGGGTAGCTACACCTTC. Protein: CASRRQGSYTF.

This clone was detected a few times. This rearrangement joins TRBV7-2 to TRBJ2-1; tentatively, D is TRBD1 (6 bases). The germline V and J ends were trimmed by 5 bases and 3 bases, with 11 bases remaining between them. The germline CDR1 and CDR2 sequences are SGHTA and FQGNSA. The CDR3 covers 14 residues. In DNA, the CDR3 is TGTGCCAGCAGCCCAGGGGTTTTCTACAATGAGCAGTTCTTC. This encodes CASSPGVFYNEQFF.

The sample holds many counts of this clone. The sample contains more than one DNA sequence encoding this CDR3. The J gene is TRBJ1-1, the V gene TRBV9; maybe TRBD1 (5 bases). The CDR3 is 14 residues long. The germline CDR1 and CDR2 sequences are SGDLS and YYNGEE. Trimming left V 3 bases short and J 7 bases short, with 16 bases between. The CDR3 coding sequence is TGTGCCAGCAGCGGGACTGGGGGAGCGGGTGAAGCTTTCTTT. Its protein product is CASSGTGGAGEAFF.

In DNA form, the CDR3 reads TGCGCCAGCAGCCAATCAACACGGAGCTCCTACGAGCAGTACTTC. Its protein is CASSQSTRSSYEQYF. This chain uses TRBV4-1 with TRBJ2-7; D is undetermined. V shed 2 bases and J shed 0 bases, with 11 bases lying between them. Germline V CDR1 and CDR2: MGHRA, YSYEKL. CDR3 length equals 15 residues.

There are a few counts of this clone. This CDR3 reads CASSRTGQSSPLHF. The CDR3 DNA is TGTGCCAGCAGCCGGACAGGGCAATCTTCACCCCTCCACTTT. The chain employs TRBV5-8 and TRBJ1-6, with 8 bases identical to TRBD1. CDR3 size: 14 residues. Germline V gene lookup returns CDR1 SGHTS and CDR2 YDEGEE. Trimming cost V 4 bases and J 9 bases; bases outside gene matches: 6. The full variable domain, with the rest looked up from reference TRBV5-8 and TRBJ1-6, is EAGVTQSPTHLIKTRGQQATLRCSPISGHTSVYWYQQALGLGLQFLLWYDEGEERNRGNFPPRFSGRQFPNYSSELNVNALELEDSALYLCASSRTGQSSPLHFGNGTRLTVT.

This sequence joins TRBV27 and TRBJ1-5; unclear D gene. This CDR3 has 13 amino acids. Per germline, CDR1 MNHEY and CDR2 SMNVEV (reference sequence). Trimming cost V 2 bases and J 5 bases, with 7 bases left between them. This CDR3 is CASSLTRDQPQHF. CDR3 sequence (DNA): TGTGCCAGCAGTTTAACTCGGGATCAGCCCCAGCATTTT.

The gene calls are TRBV6-1 and TRBJ1-2; D not certain. V dropped 3 bases and J dropped 6 bases, with 14 bases sitting between them. Germline V gives CDR1 MNHNS, CDR2 SASEGT. The CDR3 is 14 residues long. CDR3 protein: CASSDQVWADGYTF. DNA of the CDR3: TGTGCCAGCAGTGATCAGGTCTGGGCTGATGGCTACACCTTC.

This chain connects TRBV6-6 to TRBJ1-5, with 8 bases matching TRBD1. V shed 2 bases and J 3 bases; nucleotides not matched to a gene: 6. The germline V gene encodes CDR1 MNHNY and CDR2 SVGAGI (reference sequence). This CDR3 is 16 amino acids long. The CDR3 region has the DNA TGTGCCAGCAGTTACGGACAGGGCAATTACAATCAGCCCCAGCATTTT. It specifies CASSYGQGNYNQPQHF.

The chain recombines TRBV15 with TRBJ1-1, with D perhaps TRBD1 (5 bases). The CDR3 is 13 residues long. Germline CDR1 and CDR2: LNHNV and YYDKDF (reference sequence). V gave up 7 bases and J gave up 5 bases, with 14 bases separating them. Here the CDR3 reads CATTMGGRTEAFF. The DNA for the CDR3 is TGTGCCACCACGATGGGGGGGAGGACTGAAGCTTTCTTT.

The table lists this clone with a few counts. The V gene is TRBV9, the J gene TRBJ2-2; D is unclear. Germline loops: CDR1 SGDLS, CDR2 YYNGEE. The CDR3 is 13 residues long. V gave up 0 bases and J gave up 8 bases, with 8 bases separating them. This CDR3 reads CASSVVGPGELFF. Here the CDR3 DNA reads TGTGCCAGCAGCGTAGTTGGACCTGGGGAGCTGTTTTTT.

V gene TRBV19 combines with J gene TRBJ1-1, with D possibly matching TRBD1 (5 bases). Between the trimmed V and J ends, which lost 3 bases and 2 bases, there was a span of 10 bases. The CDR3 contains 14 residues. Germline loops: CDR1 LNHDA, CDR2 SQIVND (reference sequence). DNA for the CDR3: TGTGCCAGTAGTATTCAGGGATTCAACACTGAAGCTTTCTTT. Translating it yields CASSIQGFNTEAFF.

This rearrangement joins TRBV12-5 to TRBJ2-7; D ambiguous. V shed 1 base and J shed 2 bases, with 12 bases lying between them. Germline V gene sequence: CDR1 LGHNT, CDR2 FRNRAP. This CDR3 region has 15 residues. CDR3 sequence (DNA): TGTGCTAGTGGTTTGGACCACAGCACGACCTACGAGCAGTACTTC. This encodes CASGLDHSTTYEQYF.

The chain combines TRBV18 with TRBJ2-1; perhaps D is TRBD1 or TRBD2 (5 bases each). There are 13 residues in the CDR3. The V end lost 3 bases, the J end lost 5 bases, and 8 bases lay between the germline ends. Germline V gene data show CDR1 as KGHSH and CDR2 as LQKENI. The CDR3 region has the DNA TGTGCCAGCTCACCTGGGACGAACAATGAGCAGTTCTTC. Translated, it gives CASSPGTNNEQFF. Using reference TRBV18 and TRBJ2-1 for the parts outside the CDR3, the full variable domain is NAGVMQNPRHLVRRRGQEARLRCSPMKGHSHVYWYRQLPEEGLKFMVYLQKENIIDESGMPKERFSAEFPKEGPSILRIQQVVRGDSAAYFCASSPGTNNEQFFGPGTRLTVL.

As to this clone: A read error may produce the germline difference seen at one junction end. In the same sample, other DNA sequences code for this CDR3. The rearrangement joins TRBV7-2 to TRBJ1-2, with TRBD1 as a possible D gene (5 bases). CDR1 and CDR2 (germline): SGHTA, FQGNSA. The CDR3 runs to 13 residues. The DNA of the CDR3 is TGTGCCAGCAGCTCCGCCCAGGGTTATGGTTACACCTTC. Residues: CASSSAQGYGYTF.

This chain connects TRBV2 to TRBJ2-1; TRBD2 matches at 9 bases. The CDR3 spans 12 residues. With 3 bases clipped from V and 15 bases from J, the junction kept 6 bases outside the gene matches. CDR1 SNHLY and CDR2 FYNNEI come from the germline V gene. This CDR3 reads CASSDSRGGPFF. CDR3 bases: TGTGCCAGCAGTGACTCGCGGGGGGGCCCGTTCTTC.

The V call is TRBV5-6, the J call TRBJ2-7; 7 nucleotides match TRBD1. V shed 4 bases and J 5 bases; nucleotides not matched to a gene: 9. This CDR3 contains 14 residues. Germline loops: CDR1 SGHDT, CDR2 YYEEEE. CDR3 in amino acids: CASSLGQKFHEQYF. The CDR3 coding sequence is TGTGCCAGCAGCCTGGGACAGAAGTTCCACGAGCAGTACTTC.

This clone was observed a single time. V usage is TRBV19 and J usage is TRBJ1-3, with unresolved D. The CDR3 sequence is 16 residues long. V was trimmed by 2 bases and J by 1 base, leaving 12 bases between them. CDR1 and CDR2 from the germline V gene are LNHDA and SQIVND (reference sequence). CDR3 nucleotide sequence: TGTGCCAGTAGTATACTACGGACGGCATCTGGAAACACCATATATTTT. It is translated as CASSILRTASGNTIYF. Combining the CDR3 with reference TRBV19 and TRBJ1-3 gives the whole variable domain DGGITQSPKYLFRKEGQNVTLSCEQNLNHDAMYWYRQDPGQGLRLIYYSQIVNDFQKGDIAEGYSVSREKKESFPLTVTSAQKNPTAFYLCASSILRTASGNTIYFGEGSWLTVV.

This sequence joins TRBV5-1 and TRBJ1-5; D not certain. CDR3 size: 13 residues. The V gene's germline CDR1 is SGHRS and CDR2 YFSETQ. V was shortened by 4 bases and J by 4 bases, with 9 bases between the two germline ends. CDR3 DNA sequence: TGCGCCAGCAGCCCGGCCCCAAATCAGCCCCAGCATTTT. The encoded protein is CASSPAPNQPQHF.

The chain employs TRBV7-2 and TRBJ2-5; D is possibly TRBD2 (6 bases). The CDR3 is 13 amino acids. Trimming left V 0 bases short and J 7 bases short, with 9 bases between. Germline loops: CDR1 SGHTA, CDR2 FQGNSA. Here the CDR3 DNA reads TGTGCCAGCAGCTTAGCGGGGGGTGGGACCCAGTACTTC. Translation: CASSLAGGGTQYF.